The clone carrying this TCR beta chain was picked up many times. Its antigen remains unknown. CDR3-region Arm-PCR and iRepertoire HTBI primers produced the TCR beta libraries. MiXCR was run by TCRdb on the multiplex PCR reads, yielding one entry per CDR3 protein. The data hold 200,000 to 250,000 distinct CDR3 sequences, with 15% to 20% observed a single time. The record originates from a study of regulatory T cells in long-lasting Graves disease. Whole-study findings and limits: Graves' patients with persistent disease showed TCR diversity lower than patients newly diagnosed.

Time point of the sample: newly diagnosed GD, antithyroid drugs for less than 3 months. PBMC-extracted RNA yielded the TCR library. Germline V gene data show CDR1 as LGHNA and CDR2 as YSLEER. This CDR3 has 14 amino acids. V shed 0 bases and J shed 0 bases, with 5 bases lying between them. The chain recombines TRBV4-3 with TRBJ1-1; the D is unclear. Specimen: peripheral blood mononuclear cells (PBMCs), collected at new diagnosis, from a patient treated with antithyroid drugs. This clonotype originated in a female donor with Graves disease. CDR3 loop: CASSQEGLNTEAFF. DNA of the CDR3: TGCGCCAGCAGCCAAGAGGGGTTGAACACTGAAGCTTTCTTT.